This TCR beta chain was identified during a study of cytomegalovirus exposure and HLA in healthy donors. Overall study: Among about 179 million T cells, an earlier analysis found roughly 110 million unique TCR beta sequences. Of 300 to 450 genotyped donors, more than 70% clustered with self-reported Caucasian donors.

About this clone itself: Its antigen is unidentified.

From germline, CDR1 is SGHNT and CDR2 YYREEE (reference sequence). This CDR3 has 14 amino acids. The ends were cut back, 6 bases at V and 7 bases at J, with 19 bases in the middle. Study results and caveats: Later work associated 16,951 TCR beta sequences with HLA alleles at 0.05 false discovery rate.

With 60 Vbeta and 13 Jbeta primers, the PCR was carried out. Profiled with immunoSEQ multiplex PCR; TCRdb holds only in-frame clones, not every one. This sample has about 120,000 clones, with 60% to 85% found just once. The sequencing input was PBMCs. This sequence originates from a woman aged 40-49 years in good health and CMV-seropositive. The chain recombines TRBV5-4 with TRBJ1-2, with D tentatively TRBD1 (6 bases). The CDR3 DNA reads as TGTGCCAGCACCTCTCCTGACAGGTCTCCTGGCTACACCTTC. It encodes CASTSPDRSPGYTF.